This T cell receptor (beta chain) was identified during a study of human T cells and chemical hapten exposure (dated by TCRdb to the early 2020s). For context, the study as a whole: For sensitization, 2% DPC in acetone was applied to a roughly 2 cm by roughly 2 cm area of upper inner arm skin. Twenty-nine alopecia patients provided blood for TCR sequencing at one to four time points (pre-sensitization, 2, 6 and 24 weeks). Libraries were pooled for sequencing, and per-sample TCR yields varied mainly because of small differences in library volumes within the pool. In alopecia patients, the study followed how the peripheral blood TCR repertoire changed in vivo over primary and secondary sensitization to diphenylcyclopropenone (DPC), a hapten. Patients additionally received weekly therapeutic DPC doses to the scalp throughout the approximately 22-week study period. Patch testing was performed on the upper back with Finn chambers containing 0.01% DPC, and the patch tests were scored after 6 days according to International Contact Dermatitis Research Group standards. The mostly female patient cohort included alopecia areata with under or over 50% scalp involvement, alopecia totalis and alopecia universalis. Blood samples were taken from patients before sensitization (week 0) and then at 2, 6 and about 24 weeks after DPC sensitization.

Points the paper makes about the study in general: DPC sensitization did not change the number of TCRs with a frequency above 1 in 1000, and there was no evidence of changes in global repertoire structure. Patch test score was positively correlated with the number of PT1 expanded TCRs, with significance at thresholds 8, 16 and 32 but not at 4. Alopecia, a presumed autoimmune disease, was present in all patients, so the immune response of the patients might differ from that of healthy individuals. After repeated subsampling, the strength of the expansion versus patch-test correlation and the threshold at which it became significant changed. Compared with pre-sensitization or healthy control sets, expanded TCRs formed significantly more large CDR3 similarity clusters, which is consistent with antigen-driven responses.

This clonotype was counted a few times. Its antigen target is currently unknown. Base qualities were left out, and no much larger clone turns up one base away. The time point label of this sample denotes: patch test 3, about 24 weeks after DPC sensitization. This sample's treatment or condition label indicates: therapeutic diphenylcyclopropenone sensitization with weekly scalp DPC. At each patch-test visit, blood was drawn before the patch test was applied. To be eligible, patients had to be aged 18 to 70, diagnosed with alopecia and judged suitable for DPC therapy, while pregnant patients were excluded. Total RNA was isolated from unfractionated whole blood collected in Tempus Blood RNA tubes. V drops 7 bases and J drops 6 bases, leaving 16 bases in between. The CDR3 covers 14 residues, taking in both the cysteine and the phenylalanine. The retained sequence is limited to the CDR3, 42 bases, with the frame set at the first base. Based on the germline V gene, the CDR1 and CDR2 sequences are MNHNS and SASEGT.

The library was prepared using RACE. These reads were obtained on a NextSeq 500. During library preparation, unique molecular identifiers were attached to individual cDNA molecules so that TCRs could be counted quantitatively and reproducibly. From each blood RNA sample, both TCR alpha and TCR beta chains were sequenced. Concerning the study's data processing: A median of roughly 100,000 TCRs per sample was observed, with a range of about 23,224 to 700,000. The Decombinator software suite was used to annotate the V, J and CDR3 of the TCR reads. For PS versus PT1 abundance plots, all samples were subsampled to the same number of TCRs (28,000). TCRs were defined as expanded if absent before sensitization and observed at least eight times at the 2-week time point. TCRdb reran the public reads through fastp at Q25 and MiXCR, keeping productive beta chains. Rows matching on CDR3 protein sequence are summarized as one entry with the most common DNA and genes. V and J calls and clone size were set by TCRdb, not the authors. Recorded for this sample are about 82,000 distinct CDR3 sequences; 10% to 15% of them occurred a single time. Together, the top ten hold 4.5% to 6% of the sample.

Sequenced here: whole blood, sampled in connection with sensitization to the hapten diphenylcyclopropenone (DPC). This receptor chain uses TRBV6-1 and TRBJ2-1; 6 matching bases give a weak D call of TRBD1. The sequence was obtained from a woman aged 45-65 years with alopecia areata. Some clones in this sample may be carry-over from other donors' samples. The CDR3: CASTGTQIGNEQFF. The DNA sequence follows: TGTGCCAGCACCGGGACACAGATCGGCAATGAGCAGTTCTTC.